The T cell receptor beta chain described here comes from a study of blood T cell repertoires in COVID-19. Profiling relied on immunoSEQ multiplex PCR, and the TCRdb table lists in-frame clones only, not all of them. This table holds 200,000 to 250,000 clones, around 90% found once. The sequence derives from a woman in her 30s who had been exposed to COVID-19. Source material: PBMCs or T cells enriched from blood (not recorded which).

CDR3 in DNA: TGTGCCAGCAGGCCAGGGTGGGATAATGAAAAACTGTTTTTT. Its protein is CASRPGWDNEKLFF. The chain uses TRBV6-5 and TRBJ1-4; D might be TRBD1 (5 bases). CDR3 length: 14 residues. The V end lost 6 bases, the J end lost 4 bases, and 12 bases lay between the germline ends. The V gene's germline CDR1 is MNHEY and CDR2 SVGAGI.